Listed below are T cell receptor beta chains from one sample, sequenced in a study of control samples from healthy donors and cancer patients. Measured with immunoSEQ multiplex PCR; TCRdb has only the in-frame clones, and not every one. The sample consists of 75,000 to 90,000 clones, approximately 86% of them appearing once. Sequences were obtained from blood. Every receptor here comes from a man aged 30 to 45 in good health. Each CDR3 is given with its conserved first and last residue. The D gene is left open where the match is weak.

CASSYSGGTTEAFF	TRBV6-5	TRBJ1-1	-
CASSDGGGSGTEAFF	TRBV2	TRBJ1-1	-
CASSQETAGELFF	TRBV4-2	TRBJ2-2	-
CASSPTGYQGETQYF	TRBV18	TRBJ2-5	-
CASSYSPGVAKNIQYF	TRBV6-5	TRBJ2-4	-
CASSLLRGGGTDTQYF	TRBV3-1/TRBV3-2	TRBJ2-3	TRBD2
CASSPTGGRQPQHF	TRBV5-1	TRBJ1-5	TRBD1
CASSLTRDNSPLHF	TRBV6-5	TRBJ1-6	-
CASSSSNGNTIYF	TRBV11-2	TRBJ1-3	-
CASSQGQGSTDTQYF	TRBV4-1	TRBJ2-3	TRBD1
CASSRTEVETQYF	TRBV12-3/TRBV12-4	TRBJ2-5	-
CSVLISGANVLTF	TRBV29-1	TRBJ2-6	-
CASSPRGGLQYF	TRBV18	TRBJ2-7	-
CASTETGNEKLFF	TRBV2	TRBJ1-4	TRBD1
CASSQLRGLNSPLHF	TRBV4-1	TRBJ1-6	-
CASSLEVLANTGELFF	TRBV5-1	TRBJ2-2	-
CARAGGTNTGELFF	TRBV6-5	TRBJ2-2	TRBD2
CASSPDTGITGELFF	TRBV5-1	TRBJ2-2	-
CASSHPAGGEGYGYTF	TRBV4-1	TRBJ1-2	TRBD1
CASSLAGSGGSTDTQYF	TRBV7-2	TRBJ2-3	TRBD2
CASSSNRQKNTEAFF	TRBV7-8	TRBJ1-1	-
CASSRSAPRGPVYNEQFF	TRBV3-1/TRBV3-2	TRBJ2-1	-
CASSLQGAFGNTIYF	TRBV7-9	TRBJ1-3	TRBD1
CATSDLDYGYTF	TRBV24-1	TRBJ1-2	-
CAIRFGDSYNSPLHF	TRBV10-3	TRBJ1-6	-
CASSLASGGGTDTQYF	TRBV7-2	TRBJ2-3	TRBD2
CASSSGGAMDEQFF	TRBV11-3	TRBJ2-1	TRBD2
CASSPDRQETQYF	TRBV18	TRBJ2-5	-
CASSETDSYEQYF	TRBV6-1	TRBJ2-7	-
CASSLVGTGYPGELFF	TRBV7-3	TRBJ2-2	TRBD1
CASSVKETQYF	TRBV2	TRBJ2-5	-
CASSPTGAAGELFF	TRBV25-1	TRBJ2-2	TRBD1
CASSRVRTDTQYF	TRBV12-3/TRBV12-4	TRBJ2-3	-
CAWSRASNTEAFF	TRBV30	TRBJ1-1	-
CASSQAMSQNTEAFF	TRBV4-1	TRBJ1-1	-
CASSLGTGAPSYNEQFF	TRBV7-9	TRBJ2-1	-
CASSLAALRGTGELFF	TRBV5-1	TRBJ2-2	TRBD1
CASSHSRVTGQAYGYTF	TRBV21-1	TRBJ1-2	-
CASSAGGRNTEAFF	TRBV10-2	TRBJ1-1	-
CASSPRRGLGDQPQHF	TRBV19	TRBJ1-5	-
CASSQDSGGGAETQYF	TRBV4-2	TRBJ2-5	TRBD2
CASSLGGGRGETQYF	TRBV11-2	TRBJ2-5	-
CASSQRGGASGTQYF	TRBV3-1/TRBV3-2	TRBJ2-5	TRBD2
CASSPPRPGGPETQYF	TRBV18	TRBJ2-5	TRBD2
CASGSGEPVEQFF	TRBV6-5	TRBJ2-1	-
CASPGQGKLFF	TRBV2	TRBJ1-4	TRBD1
CASSKDYGYTF	TRBV5-8	TRBJ1-2	-
CASSGGSYNSPLHF	TRBV6-5	TRBJ1-6	-
CASSTGQPADTQYF	TRBV2	TRBJ2-3	-
CASSRQGFLHGYTF	TRBV7-9	TRBJ1-2	TRBD1
CATRSGYGYTF	TRBV19	TRBJ1-2	-
CASLRDSDRGADTQYF	TRBV2	TRBJ2-3	-
CASSSTGSTGTEAFF	TRBV11-3	TRBJ1-1	-
CATSGDGGEQFF	TRBV24-1	TRBJ2-1	TRBD2
CASSLEDAAQYF	TRBV5-4	TRBJ2-3	-